This T cell receptor beta chain was profiled in a study of TIL therapy for anti-PD-1-resistant metastatic lung cancer. General study results and limits: Many TIL product clones were absent from baseline tumor, suggesting clonal contraction.

As to this clone: The antigen remains unidentified.

Sequencing used immunoSEQ v3. Sequencing depth was 1.9 million or so read pairs for survey level, roughly 4.5-6 million for deep. Sequenced by immunoSEQ multiplex PCR; TCRdb stores in-frame clones only, minus some. The profile shows under 100,000 clones, 65% of them singletons. The CDR3 totals 14 residues. CDR1 MNHNY and CDR2 SVGAGI come from the germline V gene (reference sequence). V lost 4 bases and J lost 5, with 14 bases in between. The time point here: pre-treatment sample, taken before nivolumab and TIL therapy. Tumor tissue came from excised metastases, mostly pleural nodules or supraclavicular lymph nodes. Patients then received nivolumab; progressors got lymphodepletion, TIL and IL-2. Enrollment ran from October 2017 to January 2020.

This rearrangement joins TRBV6-6 to TRBJ2-5; a weak D match, TRBD2 (7 bases). The sample consisted of tumor tissue, taken at baseline. The sequence derives from a person aged 25-79 years with non-small cell lung cancer. The CDR3 DNA reads as TGTGCCAGCAGTTTGCCCCGGGGGGCGGAGACCCAGTACTTC. It translates to CASSLPRGAETQYF.